This TCR beta chain was sequenced during a study of T-cell reconstitution after alpha-beta-depleted transplantation in children. Findings of the study overall: At the one-year point after transplant, T-cell counts and TCRbeta diversity were found to come mostly from T cells that had been newly produced. Reportedly, alpha-beta T cells present about two months post-transplant originated from several hundred expanded clones of graft origin.

A TCRbeta library incorporating unique molecular identifiers was prepared. MiXCR, run by TCRdb on the PCR reads, gives a single entry per CDR3 protein. The table lists about 160,000 distinct CDR3 sequences, 11% of them singletons. The CDR3 covers 15 residues. CDR1 is SGHRS, CDR2 YFSETQ, per germline. After removal of 3 bases from V and 2 bases from J, the junction contained 2 bases not matched to a gene. This clonotype came up many times. Its antigen is unidentified. Sequences were derived from PBMCs, sampled before TCRalphabeta/CD19-depleted stem cell transplant. The chain combines TRBV5-1 with TRBJ2-1; 10 bases line up with TRBD1. The sequence came from a boy aged 2 to 10 with acute myeloid leukemia, due to receive a stem cell transplant. The CDR3 coding sequence is TGCGCCAGCAGCTACGGACAGGGGGCCTACAATGAGCAGTTCTTC. Translating gives CASSYGQGAYNEQFF.